The 28 T cell receptor beta chains below come from one sample, sequenced in a study of blood T cell repertoires in COVID-19. The data were produced by immunoSEQ multiplex PCR, yet TCRdb's version contains in-frame clones alone and is incomplete. This sample has about 250,000 clones, with 88% found just once. Sequencing was done on a sample of PBMCs or T cells enriched from blood (not recorded which). All receptors derive from a woman in her forties or fifties who had recovered from COVID-19.

This clone was observed a handful of times. V and J are TRBV7-2 and TRBJ2-1, with 14 bases matching TRBD2. The germline CDR1 and CDR2 sequences are SGHTA and FQGNSA. The CDR3 sequence is 14 residues long. Unmatched junction bases numbered 8, after V lost 5 bases and J lost 14 bases. CDR3 nucleotides: TGTGCCAGCAGCCCAGGGACTAGCGGGAGTAGTAAGTTCTTC. Its translation: CASSPGTSGSSKFF.

The chain combines TRBV30 with TRBJ2-3; TRBD2 matches 12 bases. Germline V lookup: CDR1 GTSNPN, CDR2 SVGIG (reference sequence). The ends lost 0 bases at V and 5 bases at J; junction bases unmatched: 9. The CDR3 runs 17 residues. For the CDR3, the DNA is TGTGCCTGGAGTGTAGAAGGACTAGCGGGAATTTTAGATACGCAGTATTTT. This gives the protein CAWSVEGLAGILDTQYF.

This chain uses TRBV28 with TRBJ1-2, with D unresolved. V lost 4 bases and J lost 2, with 8 bases in between. The CDR3 is 13 residues long. The germline gives CDR1 MDHEN, CDR2 SYDVKM. The DNA of the CDR3 is TGTGCCAGCAGTTCGGCGGAAAACTATGGCTACACCTTC. Its protein is CASSSAENYGYTF.

The CDR3 here is CASRTGTNYGYTF. CDR3 in DNA: TGTGCCAGTAGGACCGGGACAAACTATGGCTACACCTTC. The chain carries TRBV19 and TRBJ1-2; D is perhaps TRBD1 (6 bases). V was cut by 6 bases and J by 2 bases, with 10 bases left in between. Germline values: CDR1 LNHDA, CDR2 SQIVND (reference sequence). The CDR3 extends over 13 amino acids.

This clone was picked up a small number of times. The same CDR3 can be traced to other DNA sequences in this sample. The rearrangement joins TRBV7-2 to TRBJ2-2; possibly TRBD1 for D (6 bases). Trimming left V 1 base short and J 0 bases short, with 6 bases between. Germline V CDR1 and CDR2: SGHTA, FQGNSA. The CDR3 totals 15 residues. The CDR3 sequence is CASSLEGANTGELFF. CDR3 sequence (DNA): TGTGCCAGCAGCTTAGAGGGGGCGAACACCGGGGAGCTGTTTTTT.

This clone showed up just a few times. CDR3 sequence reads: CASSFSGGYGYTF. Written as DNA, the CDR3 is TGTGCCAGCAGCTTCTCCGGGGGATATGGCTACACCTTC. The chain couples TRBV7-9 to TRBJ1-2, with D possibly TRBD1 on 5 matching bases. The CDR3 consists of 13 residues. V lost 3 bases and J lost 5, with 10 bases in between. Germline V gives CDR1 SEHNR, CDR2 FQNEAQ (reference sequence).

This clone was counted once. This chain connects TRBV28 to TRBJ1-2; D gene ambiguous. CDR3 size: 13 residues. Germline V lookup: CDR1 MDHEN, CDR2 SYDVKM. V was cut by 3 bases and J by 4 bases, with 9 bases left in between. CDR3 residues: CASSFGRIYGYTF. CDR3 nucleotide sequence: TGTGCCAGCAGTTTCGGCAGGATCTATGGCTACACCTTC.

The CDR3 loop reads CASSPQGVGNTEAFF. The CDR3 nucleotides are TGTGCCAGCAGCCCACAGGGCGTAGGGAACACTGAAGCTTTCTTT. The chain employs TRBV7-3 and TRBJ1-1; D perhaps matches TRBD1 (6 bases). The germline V gene has CDR1 SGHTA and CDR2 FQGTGA. This CDR3 comprises 15 residues. V was trimmed by 5 bases and J by 1 base, leaving 14 bases between them.

The J gene is TRBJ2-3, the V gene TRBV7-2, with 12 bases fitting TRBD2. V shed 4 bases and J 0 bases; nucleotides not matched to a gene: 5. Germline values: CDR1 SGHTA, CDR2 FQGNSA. The CDR3 has 17 residues. The CDR3 reads CASSSRTSGTSTDTQYF. The DNA of the CDR3 is TGTGCCAGCAGCTCCCGGACTAGCGGGACTAGCACAGATACGCAGTATTTT.

The chain joins TRBV6-5 to TRBJ2-7; 9 bases align to TRBD1. This CDR3 spans 15 amino acids. Germline V gene data show CDR1 as MNHEY and CDR2 as SVGAGI. The ends lost 7 bases at V and 6 bases at J; junction bases unmatched: 13. For the CDR3, the DNA is TGTGCCAGCACCCTACGTACGGGACAGGGAGCCGAGCAGTACTTC. It yields the protein CASTLRTGQGAEQYF.

This chain uses TRBV19 with TRBJ1-5; 7 bases agree with TRBD1. Trimming cost V 3 bases and J 4 bases; bases outside gene matches: 9. The CDR3 length is 16 residues. Germline loops: CDR1 LNHDA, CDR2 SQIVND (reference sequence). The CDR3 here is CASSIRQGSGNQPQHF. CDR3 coding DNA: TGTGCCAGTAGTATCCGACAGGGAAGCGGAAATCAGCCCCAGCATTTT.

This clone was detected once. J is TRBJ1-2 and V is TRBV6-2 or TRBV6-3, with TRBD1 identical over 7 bases. This CDR3 spans 14 amino acids. Per germline, CDR1 MNHEY and CDR2 SVGEGT. V lost 0 bases to trimming and J lost 5 bases; unmatched junction nucleotides: 3. This CDR3 reads CASSYSGQRYGYTF. The CDR3 region has the DNA TGTGCCAGCAGTTACTCGGGACAGCGATATGGCTACACCTTC.

V is TRBV4-1 and J is TRBJ2-1; the D gene is possibly TRBD2 (7 bases). The CDR3 totals 16 residues. Germline lookup yields CDR1 MGHRA and CDR2 YSYEKL. Trimming pared 3 bases from V and 6 bases from J, leaving 18 bases between. The CDR3 DNA reads TGCGCCAGCAGCCAGGAAAGGTGGGAGGGGGGCAATGAGCAGTTCTTC. It is translated as CASSQERWEGGNEQFF.

The chain recombines TRBV7-2 with TRBJ2-3; TRBD2 might be the D (5 bases). Trimming removed 5 bases at V and 5 bases at J, with 11 bases between. The CDR3 contains 13 residues. CDR1 and CDR2 from the germline V gene are SGHTA and FQGNSA. In nucleotides, the CDR3 is TGTGCCAGCAGCCCGCAGAGGGAAGATACGCAGTATTTT. Translated, it gives CASSPQREDTQYF.

The V call is TRBV30, the J call TRBJ2-7; D is possibly TRBD2 (6 bases). The germline CDR1 and CDR2 sequences are GTSNPN and SVGIG (reference sequence). This CDR3 comprises 13 residues. V lost 1 base and J lost 2, with 9 bases in between. The DNA for the CDR3 is TGTGCCTGGAGTGGGGGGACTGCCTACGAGCAGTACTTC. Its translation is CAWSGGTAYEQYF.

The chain couples TRBV7-3 to TRBJ1-2, with D perhaps matching TRBD1 (6 bases). The germline gives CDR1 SGHTA, CDR2 FQGTGA. This CDR3 contains 13 residues. The V end was cut by 2 bases, the J end by 6 bases, with 10 bases between. The CDR3 loop reads CASSLATGNGYTF. The CDR3 DNA reads as TGTGCCAGCAGCTTAGCCACAGGGAATGGCTACACCTTC.

The chain joins TRBV5-4 to TRBJ1-6; the match to TRBD1 covers 7 bases. Trimming removed 2 bases from V and 6 bases from J; junction bases left unmatched: 2. The germline CDR1 and CDR2 sequences are SGHNT and YYREEE (reference sequence). The CDR3 consists of 14 residues. The CDR3 DNA follows: TGTGCCAGCAGCTTCAGGGGGGTTAATTCACCCCTCCACTTT. Translated: CASSFRGVNSPLHF.

The CDR3 here is CASCSEDEAFF. Here the CDR3 DNA reads TGTGCCAGCTGTTCCGAGGATGAAGCTTTCTTT. V usage is TRBV28 and J usage is TRBJ1-1; D unresolved. From germline, CDR1 is MDHEN and CDR2 SYDVKM. Trimming shortened V by 8 bases and J by 7 bases, and 11 bases separated the two germline ends. The CDR3 is made up of 11 amino acids.

V is TRBV9 and J is TRBJ1-3; TRBD1 matches at 8 bases. CDR3 length equals 16 residues. J gave up 0 bases and V 0 bases, and 2 bases lay outside the gene matches. Germline CDR1 and CDR2: SGDLS and YYNGEE. CDR3: CASSVEDRGSGNTIYF. CDR3 sequence (DNA): TGTGCCAGCAGCGTAGAAGACAGGGGCTCTGGAAACACCATATATTTT.

The chain combines TRBV13 with TRBJ2-6, with D possibly being TRBD2 (6 bases). The V end lost 5 bases, the J end lost 1 base, and 21 bases lay between the germline ends. The length of the CDR3 is 19 residues. Germline V gene sequence: CDR1 PRHDT, CDR2 FYEKMQ (reference sequence). DNA of the CDR3: TGTGCCAGCAGCCCGTCGGGTGGAGGGCGGAGATCTGGGGCCAACGTCCTGACTTTC. It is translated as CASSPSGGGRRSGANVLTF.

The genes are TRBV27 and TRBJ1-1, with D possibly TRBD1 on 5 matching bases. Trimming shortened V by 2 bases and J by 2 bases, and 9 bases separated the two germline ends. This CDR3 contains 14 residues. The germline V gene has CDR1 MNHEY and CDR2 SMNVEV (reference sequence). The CDR3 region is CASSLRQTNTEAFF. In nucleotides, the CDR3 is TGTGCCAGCAGTTTACGACAGACCAACACTGAAGCTTTCTTT.

This clone was detected only a few times. The chain couples TRBV7-2 to TRBJ1-5; weak D call: TRBD1 (5 bases). This CDR3 contains 14 residues. The germline V and J ends were trimmed by 5 bases and 7 bases, with 15 bases remaining between them. The germline V gene encodes CDR1 SGHTA and CDR2 FQGNSA. This CDR3 reads CASSRGSGPQPQHF. DNA for the CDR3: TGTGCCAGCAGCCGCGGTTCAGGGCCCCAGCCCCAGCATTTT.

The genes are TRBV7-2 and TRBJ2-7, with TRBD2 matching over 10 bases. Germline V gene sequence: CDR1 SGHTA, CDR2 FQGNSA. The trim removed 6 bases at V and 4 bases at J, leaving 18 bases unmatched. The CDR3 spans 18 residues. The CDR3 protein is CASRGGPSGSVLSYEQYF. CDR3 DNA sequence: TGTGCCAGCAGAGGAGGCCCTAGCGGGAGTGTTCTCTCTTACGAGCAGTACTTC.

The chain combines TRBV21-1 with TRBJ2-5; the table's D gene call, TRBD2, was not cross checked with the DNA. TRBV21-1 is given as a pseudogene. The CDR3 is 15 residues long. This CDR3 reads CASSPRGWDQETQYF. The DNA for the CDR3 is TGTGCCAGCAGCCCGCGGGGCTGGGATCAAGAGACCCAGTACTTC.

The chain links TRBV27 to TRBJ1-1; D remains unclear. V lost 2 bases to trimming and J lost 8 bases, with 12 bases between them. The CDR3 covers 13 residues. Germline assignment: CDR1 MNHEY and CDR2 SMNVEV (reference sequence). Here the CDR3 reads CASSLGRLSEAFF. CDR3 nucleotides: TGTGCCAGCAGTTTAGGGAGGCTTTCAGAAGCTTTCTTT.

This chain links TRBV18 with TRBJ2-1; 8 bases align to TRBD2. The V and J ends lost 5 bases and 5 bases, in that order; junction bases with no gene match: 8. Germline CDR1 KGHSH, CDR2 LQKENI. This CDR3 has 15 amino acids. The CDR3 DNA follows: TGTGCCAGCTCAACTGGGACTAGGGGTAACAATGAGCAGTTCTTC. It translates to CASSTGTRGNNEQFF.

As concerns this clone: One end of the junction is discordant with germline, which a read error may explain. The J gene is TRBJ1-5, the V gene TRBV2, with a tentative D call TRBD1 (5 bases). CDR1 and CDR2 from the germline V gene are SNHLY and FYNNEI. The CDR3 is made up of 13 amino acids. Here the CDR3 reads CASSEEGPGPQHF. CDR3 DNA sequence: TGTGCCAGCAGCGAAGAGGGGCCAGGGCCCCAGCATTTT.

This sequence joins TRBV7-2 and TRBJ1-5, with a weak D call TRBD1 (6 bases). V was trimmed by 4 bases and J by 7 bases, leaving 17 bases between them. This CDR3 has 15 amino acids. Germline V CDR1 and CDR2: SGHTA, FQGNSA. The CDR3 region is CASSWGGGAEQPQHF. The CDR3 region has the DNA TGTGCCAGCAGCTGGGGCGGGGGCGCAGAGCAGCCCCAGCATTTT.